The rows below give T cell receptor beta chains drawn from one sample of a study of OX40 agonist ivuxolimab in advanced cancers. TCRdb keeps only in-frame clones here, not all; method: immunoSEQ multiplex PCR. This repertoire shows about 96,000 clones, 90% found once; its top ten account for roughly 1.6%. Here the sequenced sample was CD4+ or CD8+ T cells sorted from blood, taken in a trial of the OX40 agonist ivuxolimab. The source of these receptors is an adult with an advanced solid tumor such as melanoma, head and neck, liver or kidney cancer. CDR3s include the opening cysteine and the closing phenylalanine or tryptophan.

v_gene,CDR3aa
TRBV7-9,CASSLFSTDTQYF
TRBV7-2,CASSRLLNTEAFF
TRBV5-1,CASSTGLAASGTQYF
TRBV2,CASSEKRALWAQPQHF
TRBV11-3,CASSQVTSGTNEQFF
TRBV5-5,CASSSDRYYGYTF
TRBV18,CASSPRGMDTEAFF
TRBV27,CASSLRGSTEAFF
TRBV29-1,CSVGWRSYEQYF
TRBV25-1,CASRSEAGFYNEQFF
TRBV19,CASSELAGRNTGELFF
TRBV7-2,CASSLGGDQETQYF
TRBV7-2,CASSLVVDTYEQYF
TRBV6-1,CAAPPELNSRTEAFF
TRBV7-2,CASSQTSGRLNTQYF
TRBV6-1,CASRKGGLASYEQYF
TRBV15,CATRVGDRTDTQYF
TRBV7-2,CASSLMRQGNSNQPQHF
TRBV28,CASRFGRRSSYNEQFF
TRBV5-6,CASSLGWAGGYNSPLHF
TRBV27,CASSLGGAHTGELFF
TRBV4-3,CASSQDRGNTIYF
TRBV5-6,CASSLGHQGYEQYF
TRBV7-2,CASRRGQVGRETQYF
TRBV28,CASQGLGYGYTF
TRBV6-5,CASSYSSGAYYEQYF
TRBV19,CASSRERENEQFF
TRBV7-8,CASSPYSSRRETQYF
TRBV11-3,CASSSPRAGGRSYSYNEQFF